This section outlines one TCR beta chain sequence together with its context. The antigen is unknown. CDR3 and TCR beta VDJ profiling relied on genomic DNA as the template. TCRdb processed the reads anew with MiXCR; each CDR3 protein has one entry. In the table there are around 64,000 distinct CDR3 sequences, around 55% of which are singletons. The sample belongs to a study of CD8+CD57+ T cells in acquired aplastic anemia. Study at large: Among healthy donors, CD4+ cells averaged around 10 million reads.

Trimming removed 7 bases at V and 6 bases at J, with 9 bases between. The CDR3 spans 11 residues. Germline assignment: CDR1 ENHRY and CDR2 SYGVKD. Study-wide results and limits: Found in both controls and patients were twenty-nine CD8+ CDR3 sequences.

The material sequenced was sorted CD4+, CD8+, or CD8+CD57+ T cells (not recorded which) from PBMCs. The TCR originated in a human donor in good health, serving as a control. The chain couples TRBV10-3 to TRBJ1-2; possibly TRBD1 for D (6 bases). The CDR3 loop is CAITKGDGYTF. In nucleotides, the CDR3 is TGTGCCATCACTAAGGGGGATGGCTACACCTTC.